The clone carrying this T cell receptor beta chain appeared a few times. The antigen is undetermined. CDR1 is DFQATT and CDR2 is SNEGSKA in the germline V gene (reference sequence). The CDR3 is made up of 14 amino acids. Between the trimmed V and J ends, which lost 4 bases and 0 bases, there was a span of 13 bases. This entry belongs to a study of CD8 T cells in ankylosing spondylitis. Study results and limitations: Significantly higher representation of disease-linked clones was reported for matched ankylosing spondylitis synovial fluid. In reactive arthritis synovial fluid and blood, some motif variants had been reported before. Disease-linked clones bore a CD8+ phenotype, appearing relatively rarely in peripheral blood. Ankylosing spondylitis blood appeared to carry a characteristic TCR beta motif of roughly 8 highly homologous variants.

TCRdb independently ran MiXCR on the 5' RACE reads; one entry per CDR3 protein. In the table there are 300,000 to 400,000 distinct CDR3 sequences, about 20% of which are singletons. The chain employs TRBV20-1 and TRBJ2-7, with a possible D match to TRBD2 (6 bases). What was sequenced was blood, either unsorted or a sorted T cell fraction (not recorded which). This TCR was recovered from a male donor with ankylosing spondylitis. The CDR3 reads CSATTAGFSYEQYF. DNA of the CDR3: TGCAGTGCTACAACCGCGGGGTTCTCCTACGAGCAGTACTTC.